This T cell receptor (beta chain) was obtained from a study of blood T cell repertoires in COVID-19. Sequencing used immunoSEQ multiplex PCR; TCRdb keeps in-frame clones, though not all of them. The table has roughly 180,000 clones, 88% seen once. CDR3 length equals 15 residues. Per the germline V gene, CDR1 is KGHDR and CDR2 is SFDVKD. Trimming took 6 bases from V and 7 from J; bases not matched to a gene: 5. The chain couples TRBV24-1 to TRBJ2-2; 12 bases match TRBD2. The origin of this receptor is a woman under 40 with acute or convalescent COVID-19. Sequenced input: peripheral blood. The CDR3 is CATSQGLAGSGELFF. The CDR3 coding sequence is TGTGCCACCAGTCAGGGACTAGCGGGCAGCGGGGAGCTGTTTTTT.